This T cell receptor (beta chain) was found in a study of control samples from healthy donors and cancer patients. TCRdb's table, derived via immunoSEQ multiplex PCR, lists solely in-frame clones and lacks some. Of more than 20,000 clones in the sample, under 95% are singletons; the top ten hold roughly 13%. The CDR3 is 14 residues long. V was clipped by 2 bases and J by 5 bases, with 10 bases between them. The germline gives CDR1 MNHNS, CDR2 SASEGT. The material sequenced was PBMCs. V is TRBV6-1 and J is TRBJ1-5; D unclear. This sequence originates from a man aged 50-59 years with lung cancer. CDR3 nucleotides: TGTGCCAGCAGTGAACACAGCCACTATCAGCCCCAGCATTTT. Its translation: CASSEHSHYQPQHF.